The 20 T cell receptor beta chains below all came from one sample that was sequenced in a study of blood T cell repertoires in COVID-19. Repertoires were generated with immunoSEQ multiplex PCR, while TCRdb's copy carries only in-frame clones and drops some. The sample holds roughly 220,000 clones, 88% seen once. Sequenced material: PBMCs or T cells enriched from blood (not recorded which). All receptors derive from a woman in her twenties or thirties who had recovered from COVID-19.

The chain has TRBV6-1 and TRBJ1-5; possibly TRBD1 for D (5 bases). Trimming cost V 2 bases and J 12 bases, with 14 bases left between them. The germline CDR1 and CDR2 sequences are MNHNS and SASEGT. CDR3 length equals 13 residues. The CDR3: CASSEILFQGQHF. CDR3 DNA: TGTGCCAGCAGTGAAATACTCTTTCAGGGCCAGCATTTT.

The chain recombines TRBV9 with TRBJ1-3, with D possibly matching TRBD1 (5 bases). This CDR3 has 14 amino acids. V shed 4 bases and J shed 0 bases, with 8 bases lying between them. Germline-derived CDR1 and CDR2 are SGDLS and YYNGEE. The CDR3 is CASSRGVSGNTIYF. Written as DNA, the CDR3 is TGTGCCAGCAGCCGGGGGGTCTCTGGAAACACCATATATTTT.

V gene TRBV18 combines with J gene TRBJ2-5; TRBD1 is a possible D gene (6 bases). This CDR3 region has 16 residues. Trimming left V 5 bases short and J 5 bases short, with 21 bases between. Germline lookup yields CDR1 KGHSH and CDR2 LQKENI. The CDR3 loop reads CASSSGRTGRRETQYF. The CDR3 DNA reads TGTGCCAGCTCATCCGGTAGAACAGGGCGACGGGAGACCCAGTACTTC. Supplemented by reference TRBV18 and TRBJ2-5, the full variable domain reads NAGVMQNPRHLVRRRGQEARLRCSPMKGHSHVYWYRQLPEEGLKFMVYLQKENIIDESGMPKERFSAEFPKEGPSILRIQQVVRGDSAAYFCASSSGRTGRRETQYFGPGTRLLVL.

The chain uses TRBV5-4 and TRBJ2-6; a weak D match, TRBD1 (5 bases). Trimming took off 0 bases at V and 2 bases at J, with 9 bases between the two ends. Germline V gene data show CDR1 as SGHNT and CDR2 as YYREEE (reference sequence). The CDR3 is 16 amino acids. The CDR3 nucleotides are TGTGCCAGCAGCTTGGGGGGCTACCCTGGGGCCAACGTCCTGACTTTC. Protein: CASSLGGYPGANVLTF.

The CDR3 nucleotides are TGTGCCAGTAGGCCCTCAAGCGTGAGTGACAGCTATGGCTACACCTTC. This codes for CASRPSSVSDSYGYTF. This sequence joins TRBV19 and TRBJ1-2, with TRBD1 as a possible D gene (5 bases). This CDR3 comprises 16 residues. CDR1 is LNHDA and CDR2 is SQIVND in the germline V gene (reference sequence). With 6 bases removed from V and 4 bases from J, the gap between germline ends came to 21 bases. Full variable domain (outside the CDR3, taken from reference TRBV19 and TRBJ1-2): DGGITQSPKYLFRKEGQNVTLSCEQNLNHDAMYWYRQDPGQGLRLIYYSQIVNDFQKGDIAEGYSVSREKKESFPLTVTSAQKNPTAFYLCASRPSSVSDSYGYTFGSGTRLTVV.

This CDR3 reads CASREPGQASTNEKLFF. The CDR3 DNA reads TGTGCCAGCAGGGAACCGGGACAGGCTTCAACTAATGAAAAACTGTTTTTT. The chain is built from TRBV6-1 and TRBJ1-4; 8 nucleotides align to TRBD1. V gave up 6 bases and J gave up 0 bases; unmatched junction bases: 9. The CDR3 has 17 residues. Germline loops: CDR1 MNHNS, CDR2 SASEGT.

The rearrangement joins TRBV3-1 (or the pseudogene TRBV3-2) to TRBJ1-2; 8 bases line up with TRBD1. Germline CDR1 is LGHDT and CDR2 is YNNKEL (reference sequence). The CDR3 is 16 amino acids. The junction had 8 bases not matched to a gene; V was cut back by 1 base and J by 4 bases. This CDR3 is CASSQGGQGRAYGYTF. CDR3 nucleotide sequence: TGTGCCAGCAGCCAAGGCGGACAGGGAAGGGCCTATGGCTACACCTTC.

The rearrangement links TRBV5-1 to TRBJ1-3, with D tentatively TRBD1 (5 bases). The V gene lost 0 bases and the J gene lost 0 bases, with 10 bases spanning the gap. The CDR3 length is 16 residues. Germline lookup yields CDR1 SGHRS and CDR2 YFSETQ. CDR3 in DNA: TGCGCCAGCAGCTTGGGGTACACAGGCTCTGGAAACACCATATATTTT. It is translated as CASSLGYTGSGNTIYF.

The rearrangement joins TRBV7-9 to TRBJ1-2; tentative D call: TRBD1 (5 bases). The CDR3 is made up of 13 amino acids. Germline CDR1 SEHNR, CDR2 FQNEAQ (reference sequence). Trimming stripped 4 bases from V and 2 bases from J, with 8 bases between. CDR3 bases: TGTGCCAGCAGCTCGACAGAGAACTATGGCTACACCTTC. Translating it yields CASSSTENYGYTF.

This chain joins TRBV4-3 and TRBJ2-2; the match to TRBD2 covers 10 bases. The CDR3 extends over 17 amino acids. Germline lookup yields CDR1 LGHNA and CDR2 YSLEER. After removal of 0 bases from V and 4 bases from J, the junction contained 5 bases not matched to a gene. CDR3 DNA: TGCGCCAGCAGCCAAGATCGCCTAGCGGGGGCCACCGGGGAGCTGTTTTTT. Amino acid sequence: CASSQDRLAGATGELFF.

The chain couples TRBV5-1 to TRBJ2-5; TRBD1 aligns across 8 bases. The germline CDR1 and CDR2 sequences are SGHRS and YFSETQ. V was clipped by 0 bases and J by 1 base; unmatched bases: 5. The CDR3 consists of 16 residues. The DNA of the CDR3 is TGCGCCAGCAGCTTGGCCGTTACAGGGGGCCAAGAGACCCAGTACTTC. Translation: CASSLAVTGGQETQYF. Drawing the rest from reference TRBV5-1 and TRBJ2-5, the complete variable domain is KAGVTQTPRYLIKTRGQQVTLSCSPISGHRSVSWYQQTPGQGLQFLFEYFSETQRNKGNFPGRFSGRQFSNSRSEMNVSTLELGDSALYLCASSLAVTGGQETQYFGPGTRLLVL.

The chain uses TRBV5-1 and TRBJ1-1; D perhaps matches TRBD1 (6 bases). Germline values: CDR1 SGHRS, CDR2 YFSETQ. This CDR3 region has 12 residues. V lost 4 bases and J 9 bases, leaving 13 bases between the germline ends. CDR3 DNA sequence: TGCGCCAGCAGCGGCCGGACAGAACAAGCTTTCTTT. Translated, it gives CASSGRTEQAFF.

The chain couples TRBV7-2 to TRBJ2-3; 9 nucleotides match TRBD2. J lost 11 bases, V lost 5 bases, and 11 bases had no gene match. Germline V gene lookup returns CDR1 SGHTA and CDR2 FQGNSA. CDR3 length: 14 amino acids. CDR3: CASSPKPSGARQYF. Written as DNA, the CDR3 is TGTGCCAGCAGCCCAAAACCTAGCGGGGCCAGGCAGTATTTT. The variable domain in full, with the rest retrieved from reference TRBV7-2 and TRBJ2-3, is GAGVSQSPSNKVTEKGKDVELRCDPISGHTALYWYRQSLGQGLEFLIYFQGNSAPDKSGLPSDRFSAERTGGSVSTLTIQRTQQEDSAVYLCASSPKPSGARQYFGPGTRLTVL.

The chain carries TRBV7-8 and TRBJ2-7; maybe TRBD2 (5 bases). This CDR3 region has 17 residues. V lost 5 bases and J 2 bases, leaving 22 bases between the germline ends. Germline V lookup: CDR1 SGHVS, CDR2 FQNEAQ. The DNA for the CDR3 is TGTGCCAGCAGCGTAGGCAGAGCGAGGGTCCGGACCTACGAGCAGTACTTC. It is translated as CASSVGRARVRTYEQYF.

The genes are TRBV7-9 and TRBJ1-4, with TRBD1 matching 8 bases. Trimming at V came to 4 bases and at J to 7 bases, leaving 5 bases not matched to a gene. The CDR3 has 14 residues. Germline values: CDR1 SEHNR, CDR2 FQNEAQ (reference sequence). The CDR3 DNA is TGTGCCAGCAGCTCAGATGACAGGGGTGAAAAACTGTTTTTT. Residues: CASSSDDRGEKLFF.

This sequence joins TRBV7-2 and TRBJ1-2; D might be TRBD1 (6 bases). Germline V gives CDR1 SGHTA, CDR2 FQGNSA. This CDR3 is built from 13 residues. Trimming removed 5 bases at V and 5 bases at J, with 12 bases between. The CDR3 nucleotides read TGTGCCAGCAGCCCCGCAGGGGAATATGGCTACACCTTC. Protein: CASSPAGEYGYTF. Variable domain in full (rest from reference TRBV7-2 and TRBJ1-2): GAGVSQSPSNKVTEKGKDVELRCDPISGHTALYWYRQSLGQGLEFLIYFQGNSAPDKSGLPSDRFSAERTGGSVSTLTIQRTQQEDSAVYLCASSPAGEYGYTFGSGTRLTVV.

V gene TRBV3-1 (or the pseudogene TRBV3-2) combines with J gene TRBJ1-2, with D uncertain. CDR3 length: 11 amino acids. V shed 2 bases and J shed 4 bases, with 2 bases lying between them. The germline gives CDR1 LGHDT, CDR2 YNNKEL (reference sequence). The CDR3 sequence: CASSQRYGYTF. In nucleotides, the CDR3 is TGTGCCAGCAGCCAACGCTATGGCTACACCTTC.

The V gene is TRBV7-9, the J gene TRBJ1-1, with D possibly matching TRBD1 (5 bases). Trimming cost V 5 bases and J 10 bases, with 17 bases left between them. This CDR3 comprises 13 residues. Germline V gene lookup returns CDR1 SEHNR and CDR2 FQNEAQ (reference sequence). The CDR3 nucleotides read TGTGCCAGCAGCCCCCGGAGGGGCGAGGGAGCTTTCTTT. Translated, it gives CASSPRRGEGAFF.

Details on this clone: A junction boundary mismatches the germline segment, possibly from a read error. The chain links TRBV14 to TRBJ2-7; 10 bases line up with TRBD1. Germline CDR1 SGHDN, CDR2 FVKESK. CDR3 length equals 14 residues. The CDR3 nucleotides read TGTGCCAGTAGCCGGGACAGGGGTTACTACGAGCAGTACTTC. Translated: CASSRDRGYYEQYF.

CDR3: CAIRSTTGTYEQYF. CDR3 bases: TGTGCCATCAGGTCGACGACGGGGACCTACGAGCAGTACTTC. The rearrangement links TRBV10-3 to TRBJ2-7, with D perhaps TRBD2 (5 bases). The CDR3 spans 14 residues. V lost 6 bases to trimming and J lost 2 bases, with 14 bases between them. The germline gives CDR1 ENHRY, CDR2 SYGVKD.